Listed here are 26 T cell receptor beta chains from one sample, sequenced in a study of cytomegalovirus exposure and HLA in healthy donors. PCR amplification relied on 60 Vbeta primers (plus 13 Jbeta primers). TCRdb's table, derived via immunoSEQ multiplex PCR, lists solely in-frame clones and lacks some. The data show approximately 130,000 clones, 82% seen once. Material for sequencing was PBMCs. The receptors originated from a woman between 18 and 30 years old in good health and CMV-seronegative.

The chain links TRBV5-4 to TRBJ2-7; the D gene is possibly TRBD1 (5 bases). The germline gives CDR1 SGHNT, CDR2 YYREEE (reference sequence). CDR3 size: 15 residues. V was trimmed by 1 base and J by 4 bases, leaving 15 bases between them. The CDR3 region is CASSLPDTTSYEQYF. CDR3 sequence (DNA): TGTGCCAGCAGCTTGCCGGACACAACGAGTTACGAGCAGTACTTC.

CDR3 DNA: TGTGCCAGCAGTCCTTCGGGGAGAGACGAGCAGTACTTC. This translates into CASSPSGRDEQYF. The V gene is TRBV6-6, the J gene TRBJ2-7; a weak D match, TRBD2 (5 bases). This CDR3 has 13 residues. With 5 bases removed from V and 5 bases from J, the gap between germline ends came to 13 bases. Germline-derived CDR1 and CDR2 are MNHNY and SVGAGI (reference sequence).

V is TRBV2 and J is TRBJ1-2; D is unclear. Germline CDR1 reads SNHLY; CDR2 reads FYNNEI. V was shortened by 3 bases and J by 5 bases, with 10 bases between the two germline ends. The CDR3 runs to 13 residues. As DNA, the CDR3 is TGTGCCAGCAGTGATCCTGGCCCTTATGGCTACACCTTC. This sequence encodes CASSDPGPYGYTF. Full variable domain (remainder filled in from reference TRBV2 and TRBJ1-2): EPEVTQTPSHQVTQMGQEVILRCVPISNHLYFYWYRQILGQKVEFLVSFYNNEISEKSEIFDDQFSVERPDGSNFTLKIRSTKLEDSAMYFCASSDPGPYGYTFGSGTRLTVV.

V gene TRBV2 combines with J gene TRBJ1-1; D gene ambiguous. V dropped 8 bases and J dropped 5 bases, with 21 bases sitting between them. The CDR3 is made up of 15 amino acids. In germline, CDR1 is SNHLY, CDR2 FYNNEI. The CDR3 loop reads CASDATIARETEAFF. The CDR3 DNA sequence: TGTGCCAGCGACGCCACGATAGCACGAGAAACTGAAGCTTTCTTT.

The rearrangement joins TRBV27 to TRBJ1-2; a weak D match, TRBD1 (6 bases). V was pared by 6 bases and J by 2 bases, with 16 bases between. In germline, CDR1 is MNHEY, CDR2 SMNVEV (reference sequence). The CDR3 totals 15 residues. CDR3 bases: TGTGCCAGCAGAGCCGCAGGGGCCTTAAACTATGGCTACACCTTC. It yields the protein CASRAAGALNYGYTF.

V gene TRBV7-9 combines with J gene TRBJ2-7, with a weak D call TRBD1 (6 bases). V gave up 5 bases and J gave up 5 bases, with 16 bases separating them. This CDR3 has 14 residues. From germline, CDR1 is SEHNR and CDR2 FQNEAQ (reference sequence). CDR3 sequence reads: CASSPYMGANEQYF. The DNA for the CDR3 is TGTGCCAGCAGCCCCTATATGGGGGCAAACGAGCAGTACTTC.

The gene calls are TRBV5-4 and TRBJ2-7, with TRBD2 identical over 7 bases. The J call may be faulty, since TRBJ2-5 better matches the DNA end. This CDR3 has 15 residues. Germline CDR1 is SGHNT and CDR2 is YYREEE (reference sequence). CDR3 amino acids: CASSWGGTYQETQYF. The CDR3 nucleotides read TGTGCCAGCAGCTGGGGGGGAACGTACCAAGAGACCCAGTACTTC.

The chain carries TRBV5-6 and TRBJ1-5, with D unresolved. This CDR3 region has 15 residues. V lost 2 bases to trimming and J lost 1 base, with 10 bases between them. The germline V gene encodes CDR1 SGHDT and CDR2 YYEEEE. CDR3 sequence: CASSFQAQSNQPQHF. The DNA of the CDR3 is TGTGCCAGCAGCTTCCAAGCTCAAAGCAATCAGCCCCAGCATTTT.

V gene TRBV5-1 combines with J gene TRBJ2-7; 8 positions match TRBD1. Trimming cost V 6 bases and J 2 bases; bases outside gene matches: 10. Per germline, CDR1 SGHRS and CDR2 YFSETQ. The CDR3 contains 15 residues. Here the CDR3 DNA reads TGCGCCAGCACTAAAGAGACAGGGGCCGCCTACGAGCAGTACTTC. Amino acids: CASTKETGAAYEQYF. Using reference TRBV5-1 and TRBJ2-7 for the parts outside the CDR3, the full variable domain is KAGVTQTPRYLIKTRGQQVTLSCSPISGHRSVSWYQQTPGQGLQFLFEYFSETQRNKGNFPGRFSGRQFSNSRSEMNVSTLELGDSALYLCASTKETGAAYEQYFGPGTRLTVT.

J is TRBJ1-5 and V is TRBV7-8; D gene uncertain. Trimming stripped 7 bases from V and 7 bases from J, with 17 bases between. CDR3 length: 14 amino acids. The V gene's germline CDR1 is SGHVS and CDR2 FQNEAQ. The CDR3 loop is CASNPLNLRQPQHF. The CDR3 nucleotides read TGTGCCAGCAACCCACTAAACTTGAGACAGCCCCAGCATTTT.

The rearrangement links TRBV7-6 to TRBJ2-5, with a tentative D call TRBD1 (7 bases). In germline, CDR1 is SGHVS, CDR2 FNYEAQ. V was trimmed by 5 bases and J by 4 bases, leaving 14 bases between them. CDR3 length equals 14 residues. The CDR3 DNA reads as TGTGCCAGCAGCCCCTACAGGGGAGGAGAGACCCAGTACTTC. Translation gives CASSPYRGGETQYF.

This chain joins TRBV2 and TRBJ1-5; D remains unclear. CDR1 is SNHLY and CDR2 is FYNNEI in the germline V gene. The CDR3 runs 17 residues. Trimming took 7 bases from V and 0 from J, leaving 19 bases between them. The CDR3 spells CASKLGPTPFSNQPQHF. DNA for the CDR3: TGTGCCAGCAAGTTGGGCCCTACACCGTTTAGCAATCAGCCCCAGCATTTT.

CDR3 nucleotides: TGCAGCGCCAACAGGGGCGCGGACACTGAAGCTTTCTTT. Protein sequence: CSANRGADTEAFF. The chain couples TRBV29-1 to TRBJ1-1; 7 bases are a match to TRBD1. Germline CDR1 and CDR2: SQVTM and ANQGSEA. This CDR3 contains 13 residues. Trimming removed 7 bases from V and 3 bases from J; junction bases left unmatched: 8.

This clone was detected only a few times. The chain joins TRBV10-3 to TRBJ2-3; TRBD2 might be the D (6 bases). Per the germline V gene, CDR1 is ENHRY and CDR2 is SYGVKD. The CDR3 totals 14 residues. Trimming shortened V by 4 bases and J by 1 base, and 9 bases separated the two germline ends. The CDR3, as DNA: TGTGCCATCAGTGGGGGGGAGGGCACAGATACGCAGTATTTT. Translation: CAISGGEGTDTQYF.

Comments on this clone: Germline is not matched at one junction end, which may reflect a read error. The V and J genes are TRBV28 and TRBJ2-4; no firm D call. The V gene's germline CDR1 is MDHEN and CDR2 SYDVKM. The CDR3 covers 17 residues. The DNA of the CDR3 is TGTGCCAGCAGTTATGCCCTCCGTGGATTCGCCAAAAACAGTCAGTACTTC. Its protein is CASSYALRGFAKNSQYF.

J is TRBJ2-5 and V is TRBV13, with TRBD1 matching 8 bases. The CDR3 spans 15 residues. Germline CDR1 PRHDT, CDR2 FYEKMQ (reference sequence). V lost 4 bases to trimming and J lost 1 base; unmatched junction nucleotides: 5. The CDR3 protein is CASSSLTGGQETQYF. CDR3 bases: TGTGCCAGCAGCTCCCTCACAGGGGGCCAAGAGACCCAGTACTTC.

This rearrangement joins TRBV9 to TRBJ2-1, with 9 bases aligning to TRBD2. Germline V gives CDR1 SGDLS, CDR2 YYNGEE. The V gene end was trimmed by 4 bases and the J gene end by 7 bases; junction bases not matched to a gene: 21. The length of the CDR3 is 19 residues. The CDR3 sequence is CASSHSPSFSGGRGNEQFF. CDR3 nucleotides: TGTGCCAGCAGCCACTCCCCGTCCTTTAGCGGGGGCCGAGGAAATGAGCAGTTCTTC.

This chain uses TRBV6-1 with TRBJ2-5, with a tentative D call TRBD1 (5 bases). This CDR3 has 13 amino acids. The germline CDR1 and CDR2 sequences are MNHNS and SASEGT. The ends were cut back, 6 bases at V and 5 bases at J, with 13 bases in the middle. Here the CDR3 DNA reads TGTGCCAGCAGCGGCTATGCAGGGGAGACCCAGTACTTC. Protein sequence: CASSGYAGETQYF.

The chain recombines TRBV4-1 with TRBJ1-1; perhaps TRBD1 as D (5 bases). The CDR3 has 13 amino acids. From germline, CDR1 is MGHRA and CDR2 YSYEKL. Trimming shortened V by 2 bases and J by 8 bases, and 12 bases separated the two germline ends. As DNA, the CDR3 is TGCGCCAGCAGCCAACCAGACAGCCCAGAAGCTTTCTTT. This translates into CASSQPDSPEAFF.

The rearrangement links TRBV19 to TRBJ1-5; D not certain. In germline, CDR1 is LNHDA, CDR2 SQIVND (reference sequence). The CDR3 contains 11 residues. Deletions cut 3 bases from V and 9 bases from J, with 6 bases between. This CDR3 reads CASSINGPQHF. The CDR3 nucleotides read TGTGCCAGTAGTATTAACGGGCCCCAGCATTTT.

V usage is TRBV5-4 and J usage is TRBJ2-5; 7 bases line up with TRBD2. The J call may not be correct, given that the DNA end is closer to TRBJ2-7. The V gene's germline CDR1 is SGHNT and CDR2 YYREEE (reference sequence). The CDR3 loop spans 14 amino acids. CDR3 DNA sequence: TGTGCCAGCAGCCGGGGACGGGGGGCCTACGAGCAGTACTTC. The encoded protein is CASSRGRGAYEQYF.

The J gene is TRBJ1-2, the V gene TRBV10-3, with D perhaps TRBD1 (6 bases). V shed 6 bases and J shed 3 bases, with 14 bases lying between them. CDR3 length: 14 amino acids. Germline V lookup: CDR1 ENHRY, CDR2 SYGVKD. The DNA for the CDR3 is TGTGCCATCAGCGGTAAAGGGGGAGACTATGGCTACACCTTC. Translation gives CAISGKGGDYGYTF.

The CDR3 bases are TGTGCCTGGAGACCACAATTTAATTCACCCCTCCACTTT. This encodes CAWRPQFNSPLHF. The chain recombines TRBV30 with TRBJ1-6, with D unresolved. Germline CDR1 GTSNPN, CDR2 SVGIG (reference sequence). This CDR3 has 13 residues. Trimming cost V 3 bases and J 6 bases, with 9 bases left between them.

This clone was picked up one time. The chain employs TRBV27 and TRBJ1-2, with D perhaps TRBD1 (6 bases). The CDR3 length is 13 residues. V was clipped by 5 bases and J by 0 bases, with 7 bases between them. Germline CDR1 and CDR2: MNHEY and SMNVEV (reference sequence). CDR3 residues: CASSRTANYGYTF. In DNA form, the CDR3 reads TGTGCCAGCAGTCGGACAGCTAACTATGGCTACACCTTC.

The chain uses TRBV5-6 and TRBJ1-2, with 8 nucleotides matching TRBD1. CDR3 length equals 15 residues. The junction had 16 bases not matched to a gene; V was cut back by 7 bases and J by 8 bases. Germline CDR1 SGHDT, CDR2 YYEEEE. The CDR3 loop is CASSIGQGWVSGYTF. For the CDR3, the DNA is TGTGCCAGCTCAATAGGACAGGGCTGGGTTTCGGGCTACACCTTC.

This chain links TRBV6-5 with TRBJ1-3; maybe TRBD1 (5 bases). V was cut by 7 bases and J by 4 bases, with 14 bases left in between. Germline V gene data show CDR1 as MNHEY and CDR2 as SVGAGI. The CDR3 has 14 amino acids. CDR3 in DNA: TGTGCCAGCATCAAGGCAGGGTCAGGAAACACCATATATTTT. Amino acids: CASIKAGSGNTIYF.